This TCR beta chain was sequenced in a study of T cell responses to AZD1222 COVID-19 vaccine. The table came from immunoSEQ multiplex PCR; TCRdb's copy has only in-frame clones and leaves some out. Of fewer than 200,000 clones listed, 90% to 95% are singletons. The germline V gene encodes CDR1 KGHSH and CDR2 LQKENI. The CDR3 spans 15 residues. Trimming cost V 0 bases and J 0 bases, with 8 bases left between them. The chain has TRBV18 and TRBJ1-1; D unclear. This receptor was identified in an adult who received the AZD1222 COVID-19 vaccine. The starting material was peripheral blood, obtained 28 days after the second AZD1222 dose. The CDR3 sequence is CASSPPARLNTEAFF. CDR3 coding DNA: TGTGCCAGCTCACCACCAGCACGGTTGAACACTGAAGCTTTCTTT.